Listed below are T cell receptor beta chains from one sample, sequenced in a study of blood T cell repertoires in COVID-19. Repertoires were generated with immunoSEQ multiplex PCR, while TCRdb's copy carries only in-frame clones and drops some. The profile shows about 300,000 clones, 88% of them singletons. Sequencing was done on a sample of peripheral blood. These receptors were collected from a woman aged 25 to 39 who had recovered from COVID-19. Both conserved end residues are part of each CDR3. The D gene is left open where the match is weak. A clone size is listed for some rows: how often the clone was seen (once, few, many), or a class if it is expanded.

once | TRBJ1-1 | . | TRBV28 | CASSRTTGSGAFF | TGTGCCAGCAGTCGGACGACGGGGTCGGGAGCTTTCTTT
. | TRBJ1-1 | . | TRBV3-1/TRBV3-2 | CASSWSQGNTEAFF | TGTGCCAGCAGCTGGAGTCAGGGGAACACTGAAGCTTTCTTT
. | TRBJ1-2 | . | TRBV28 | CASSFQGNGYTF | TGTGCCAGCAGTTTTCAGGGGAATGGCTACACCTTC
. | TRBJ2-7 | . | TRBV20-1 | CSSGTQYEQYF | TGCAGTTCCGGGACACAATACGAGCAGTACTTC
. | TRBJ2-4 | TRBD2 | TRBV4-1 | CASSQAFGGGGKNIQYF | TGCGCCAGCAGCCAAGCCTTTGGCGGGGGGGGCAAAAACATTCAGTACTTC
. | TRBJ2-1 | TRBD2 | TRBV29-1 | CSVDWGGGGARDEQFF | TGCAGCGTTGACTGGGGAGGCGGGGGGGCCAGGGATGAGCAGTTCTTC
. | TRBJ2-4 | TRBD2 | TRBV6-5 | CASSPGTRQNIQYF | TGTGCCAGCAGCCCCGGGACTAGACAAAACATTCAGTACTTC
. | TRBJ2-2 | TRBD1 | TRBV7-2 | CASSTQRTGGELFF | TGTGCCAGCAGCACCCAAAGGACAGGCGGGGAGCTGTTTTTT
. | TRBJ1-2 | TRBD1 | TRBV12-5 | CASGGGTEPGYTF | TGTGCTAGTGGTGGCGGGACAGAACCCGGCTACACCTTC
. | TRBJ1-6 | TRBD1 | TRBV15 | CATSSRGQGFPYNSPLHF | TGTGCCACCAGCAGTAGGGGACAGGGGTTTCCCTATAATTCACCCCTCCACTTT
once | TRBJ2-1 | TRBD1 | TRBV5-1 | CASSPGQTSYNEQFF | TGCGCCAGCAGCCCGGGACAGACTTCCTACAATGAGCAGTTCTTC
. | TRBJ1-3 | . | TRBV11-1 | CASSLNAAGNTIYF | TGTGCCAGCAGCTTAAACGCGGCTGGAAACACCATATATTTT
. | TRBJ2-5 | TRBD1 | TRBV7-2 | CASNWDRGFQETQYF | TGTGCCAGCAACTGGGACAGAGGATTCCAAGAGACCCAGTACTTC
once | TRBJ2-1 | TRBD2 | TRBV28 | CASFQLAGAGYNEQFF | TGTGCCAGCTTTCAGTTAGCGGGGGCGGGATACAATGAGCAGTTCTTC
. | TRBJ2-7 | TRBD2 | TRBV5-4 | CASSSSGGHSYEQYF | TGTGCCAGCAGCTCGAGCGGGGGGCACTCCTACGAGCAGTACTTC
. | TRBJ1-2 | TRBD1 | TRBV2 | CASRKQGADNGYTF | TGTGCCAGCAGAAAGCAGGGGGCGGACAATGGCTACACCTTC
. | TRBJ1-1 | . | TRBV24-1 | CATSDNSGTEAFF | TGTGCCACCAGTGATAATTCAGGGACTGAAGCTTTCTTT
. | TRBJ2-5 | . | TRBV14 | CASSQEPERWEETQYF | TGTGCCAGCAGCCAAGAGCCGGAGCGGTGGGAAGAGACCCAGTACTTC
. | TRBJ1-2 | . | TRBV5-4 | CASSLLGQGSNYGYTF | TGTGCCAGCAGCTTGTTAGGCCAGGGATCTAACTATGGCTACACCTTC
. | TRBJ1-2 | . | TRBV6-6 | CASSRDGGSYGYTF | TGTGCCAGCAGCCGGGACGGAGGGTCTTATGGCTACACCTTC
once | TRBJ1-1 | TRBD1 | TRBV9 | CASSDRDRGNAFF | TGTGCCAGCAGCGATCGGGACAGGGGTAACGCTTTCTTT
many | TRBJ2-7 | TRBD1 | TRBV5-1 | CASSFRDRTYEQYF | TGCGCCAGCAGCTTCCGGGACAGAACCTACGAGCAGTACTTC
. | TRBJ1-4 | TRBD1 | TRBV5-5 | CASSLGQGGEKLFF | TGTGCCAGCAGCCTCGGACAGGGGGGTGAAAAACTGTTTTTT
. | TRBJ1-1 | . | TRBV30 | CAWSDYGGEAFF | TGTGCCTGGAGTGACTACGGGGGGGAAGCTTTCTTT
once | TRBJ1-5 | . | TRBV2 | CASSDPQGSNQPQHF | TGTGCCAGCAGTGACCCCCAGGGTAGCAATCAGCCCCAGCATTTT
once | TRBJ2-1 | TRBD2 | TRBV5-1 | CASSSSGTSLNEQFF | TGCGCCAGCTCTTCTTCCGGGACTAGTTTGAATGAGCAGTTCTTC
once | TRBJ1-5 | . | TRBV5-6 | CASSSRQGRGQPQHF | TGTGCCAGCAGTTCACGGCAGGGAAGGGGGCAGCCCCAGCATTTT
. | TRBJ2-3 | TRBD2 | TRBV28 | CASSIAGGTADTQYF | TGTGCCAGCAGCATAGCGGGGGGCACAGCAGATACGCAGTATTTT
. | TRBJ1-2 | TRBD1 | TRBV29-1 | CSVENTDRDIYGYTF | TGCAGCGTTGAAAATACGGACAGGGACATCTATGGCTACACCTTC
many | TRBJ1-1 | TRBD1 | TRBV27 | CASSLGQDTEAFF | TGTGCCAGCAGTTTAGGACAGGACACTGAAGCTTTCTTT
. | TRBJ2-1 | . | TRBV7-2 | CASRETSSSNEQFF | TGTGCCAGCAGGGAAACTAGTTCTAGTAATGAGCAGTTCTTC
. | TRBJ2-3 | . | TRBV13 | CASKERGDTQYF | TGTGCCAGCAAGGAGAGAGGAGATACGCAGTATTTT
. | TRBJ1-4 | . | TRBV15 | CATSRGGVATNEKLFF | TGTGCCACCAGCAGAGGGGGGGTTGCAACTAATGAAAAACTGTTTTTT
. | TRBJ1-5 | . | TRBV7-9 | CASSLIADQPQHF | TGTGCCAGCAGCTTAATTGCGGATCAGCCCCAGCATTTT
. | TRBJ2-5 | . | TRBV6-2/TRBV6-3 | CASSQAPAGETQYF | TGTGCCAGCAGTCAGGCCCCGGCTGGAGAGACCCAGTACTTC
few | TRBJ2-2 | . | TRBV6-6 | CASSYDRNTGELFF | TGTGCCAGCAGTTACGACAGAAACACCGGGGAGCTGTTTTTT
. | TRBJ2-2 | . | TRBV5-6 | CASQPGAGAANTGELFF | TGTGCCAGCCAACCCGGGGCGGGGGCGGCGAACACCGGGGAGCTGTTTTTT
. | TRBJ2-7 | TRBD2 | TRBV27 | CASSRLAGSSYEQYF | TGTGCCAGCAGTCGACTAGCGGGGTCCTCCTACGAGCAGTACTTC
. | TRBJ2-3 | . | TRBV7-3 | CASSLSGGTDTQYF | TGTGCCAGCAGCTTATCGGGGGGCACAGATACGCAGTATTTT
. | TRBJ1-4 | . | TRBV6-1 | CASSDHGSNEKLFF | TGTGCCAGCAGTGACCACGGGTCTAATGAAAAACTGTTTTTT
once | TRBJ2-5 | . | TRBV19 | CASSIRRGLQETQYF | TGTGCCAGTAGTATACGGAGGGGCCTTCAAGAGACCCAGTACTTC
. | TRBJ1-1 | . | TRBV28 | CASSLGPNTEAFF | TGTGCCAGCAGTTTGGGGCCGAACACTGAAGCTTTCTTT
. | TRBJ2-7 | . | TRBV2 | CASSVPGQGTYEQYF | TGTGCCAGCAGTGTTCCGGGACAAGGGACCTACGAGCAGTACTTC
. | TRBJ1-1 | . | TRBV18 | CASSPFPGSGGNTEAFF | TGTGCCAGCTCACCATTCCCAGGGTCGGGGGGGAACACTGAAGCTTTCTTT
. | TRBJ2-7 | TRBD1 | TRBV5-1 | CASSLVVTGEQYF | TGCGCCAGCAGCTTGGTCGTGACAGGGGAGCAGTACTTC
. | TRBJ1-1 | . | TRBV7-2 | CASSSRSGFGMNTEAFF | TGTGCCAGCAGCTCCCGATCGGGATTTGGGATGAACACTGAAGCTTTCTTT
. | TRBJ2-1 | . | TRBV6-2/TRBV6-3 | CASSLNPPYNEQFF | TGTGCCAGCAGCCTCAATCCCCCCTACAATGAGCAGTTCTTC
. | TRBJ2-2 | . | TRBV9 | CASSGGAGANTGELFF | TGTGCCAGCAGCGGCGGGGCAGGAGCGAACACCGGGGAGCTGTTTTTT
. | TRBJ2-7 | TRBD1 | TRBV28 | CASRLTGDEQYF | TGTGCCAGCAGGCTGACAGGGGACGAGCAGTACTTC
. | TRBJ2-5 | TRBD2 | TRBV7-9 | CASIPAVSGGAQTQYF | TGTGCCAGCATACCCGCCGTGAGCGGGGGGGCCCAGACCCAGTACTTC
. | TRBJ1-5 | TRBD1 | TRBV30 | CAWSVLGQGKNQPQHF | TGTGCCTGGAGTGTCTTGGGACAGGGGAAGAATCAGCCCCAGCATTTT
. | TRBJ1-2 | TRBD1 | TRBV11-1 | CASSPGQPNYGYTF | TGTGCCAGCAGCCCGGGACAGCCAAACTATGGCTACACCTTC
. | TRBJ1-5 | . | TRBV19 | CASSIRDSNQPQHF | TGTGCCAGTAGTATCAGGGATAGCAATCAGCCCCAGCATTTT
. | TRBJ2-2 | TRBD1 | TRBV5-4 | CASSKQTGQYTGELFF | TGTGCCAGCAGCAAGCAGACAGGGCAGTACACCGGGGAGCTGTTTTTT
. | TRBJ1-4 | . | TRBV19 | CASSIVPGQWGEKLFF | TGTGCCAGTAGTATAGTCCCCGGACAGTGGGGAGAAAAACTGTTTTTT
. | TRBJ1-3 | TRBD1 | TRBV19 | CASKPDRASSGNTIYF | TGTGCCAGTAAACCGGACAGGGCCAGCTCTGGAAACACCATATATTTT